These T cell receptor beta chains were read from a single sample in a study of blood T cell repertoires in COVID-19. Assay: immunoSEQ multiplex PCR; the TCRdb copy retains only in-frame clones and omits some. The table has about 44,000 clones, approximately 79% seen once. The specimen was peripheral blood. These TCRs come from a human donor in a cohort sampled during active COVID-19. CDR3s leave out the opening cysteine and the closing phenylalanine or tryptophan.

TRBV5-6	TRBJ1-2	ASSWTGGGYT
TRBV10-3	TRBJ1-2	AISVGRGINYGYT
TRBV4-2	TRBJ1-4	ASSLEAAGNEKLF
TRBV7-9	TRBJ1-3	ASSLIPRDSGNTIY
TRBV9	TRBJ2-1	ASSAVGGGAFEQF
TRBV5-1	TRBJ1-4	ASSLGGTNEKLF
TRBV18	TRBJ2-7	ASSRGLAGGIEQY
TRBV5-6	TRBJ2-1	ASSSVAGGPAYNEQF
TRBV7-2	TRBJ1-3	ASSFGGASGNTIY
TRBV2	TRBJ1-6	ASRDRGLSSPLH
TRBV5-1	TRBJ2-5	ASSFLTDSQETQY
TRBV23-1	TRBJ2-3	ASSRQPDTQY
TRBV7-9	TRBJ2-1	ARVRANEQF
TRBV5-1	TRBJ2-2	ASSLVVNTGQGTGELF
TRBV16	TRBJ2-5	ASSQSHREETQY
TRBV2	TRBJ2-1	ASSMRDGNEQF
TRBV2	TRBJ1-2	ASSEVFQGNYGYT
TRBV4-2	TRBJ1-1	ASSQDPGGYTEAF
TRBV4-2	TRBJ2-1	ASSRVAGGPGEQF
TRBV27	TRBJ2-3	ASRLAGGRDTQY
TRBV3-1/TRBV3-2	TRBJ2-3	ASSHTSGGAGDTQY
TRBV7-8	TRBJ1-5	ASSLGAGAVQPQH
TRBV5-4	TRBJ1-3	ASSRTAGNTIY
TRBV19	TRBJ2-1	ASKIDRGRDNEQF
TRBV10-2	TRBJ2-3	ASSESPSLAHASTDTQY
TRBV6-5	TRBJ2-7	ASSYSGGSYEQY
TRBV6-1	TRBJ1-5	ASSEPQTGNSNQPQH
TRBV7-2	TRBJ2-7	ASSPFRGGFSYEQY
TRBV28	TRBJ1-6	ASSLAPGQGANSPLH
TRBV4-1	TRBJ1-1	ASSQERQMNTEAF
TRBV18	TRBJ1-2	ASSRREVEGYT
TRBV28	TRBJ1-2	ASTPGRGLSGYT
TRBV5-1	TRBJ1-2	ASSLDTYGYT
TRBV2	TRBJ2-5	ASSGLAGGVQETQY
TRBV18	TRBJ1-1	ASSLAAVTEAF
TRBV7-2	TRBJ1-2	ASSRIGQVHGYT
TRBV7-6	TRBJ2-5	ASSPSGGEGFETQY
TRBV4-3	TRBJ2-3	ASSQDRASGHTDTQY
TRBV7-9	TRBJ2-3	ASTPLGSGGTDTQY
TRBV19	TRBJ2-6	ASSIFGTGSGANVLT
TRBV27	TRBJ2-3	ASSLVLSTDTQY
TRBV5-4	TRBJ2-2	ASSPRGASGNTGELF
TRBV20-1	TRBJ1-1	SASKGALNTEAF
TRBV2	TRBJ1-2	ASSGTEVGGYGYT
TRBV30	TRBJ1-4	AWGRQGGNEKLF
TRBV29-1	TRBJ2-5	SVESGGQETQY
TRBV7-2	TRBJ2-7	ASSLGVGGPYEQY
TRBV6-2/TRBV6-3	TRBJ1-6	ASSGDSPSLH
TRBV3-1/TRBV3-2	TRBJ2-2	ASSQDMGQGIGELF
TRBV9	TRBJ2-2	ASSVPRTGGTEQELF
TRBV18	TRBJ2-1	ASSVRGTEQF
TRBV4-3	TRBJ2-7	ASSQGGLAGGHYEQY
TRBV7-6	TRBJ2-7	ASSSVAGEQY
TRBV18	TRBJ2-5	ASSPRKGGNQETQY
TRBV15	TRBJ2-5	ATSSERRLAGQETQY
TRBV4-1	TRBJ1-5	ASSQDPRGTGNQPQH
TRBV7-9	TRBJ2-5	ASSPEGAQETQY
TRBV30	TRBJ2-3	AWGPAADTQY
TRBV7-2	TRBJ2-5	ASSLERGRETQY